This entry concerns a single TCR beta chain. Its cognate antigen has yet to be identified. It has no much larger one-base neighbor in the sample; base qualities were not kept. The data were taken from a study of blood T cell repertoires in COVID-19 (dated by TCRdb to 2018 to 2020). The study in broad terms: Samples from collaborators originated in the United States, Italy and Spain and spanned both the acute and convalescent phases of COVID-19. The sample metadata nearly always contained a de-identified subject ID, COVID-19 status, age in years and sex. The dataset comprised deeply sampled blood TCRbeta repertoires from subjects exposed to, actively infected with, or recovered from COVID-19. Where available, HLA class I and class II types were obtained from metadata supplied by the sample provider rather than from assay-based typing. The prospective study material was composed of cDNA or gDNA derived from T cells, B-cell-depleted T cells, or PBMCs. The samples were drawn from two sources: the first 160 participants of the ongoing ImmuneRACE study, and 1,254 subjects contributed by 6 global collaborators. The repertoires were made available in a free public database intended to serve as a resource for research on the immune response to SARS-CoV-2. On the study overall, not on this receptor specifically: Clinical and demographic metadata were provided uncurated, with the amount varying by source and participant.

Collaborating institutions collected whole blood in K2EDTA tubes following their own protocols. For TCRbeta analysis, collaborator samples were shipped as frozen whole blood, as isolated PBMCs, or as DNA extracted from either sample type. For CDR1 and CDR2, the germline V gene lists MNHEY and SVGAGI. Trimming accounts for 6 bases at V and 1 base at J, while the number of junction bases matched to no gene is 4. The CDR3, cysteine through phenylalanine, is 15 amino acids long. This entry keeps only the CDR3 DNA: 45 bases, framed from base 1. TCRbeta CDR3 regions were amplified from genomic DNA by means of the immunoSEQ Assay, a bias-controlled multiplex PCR. On the authors' methods: Nucleated cell counts per sample were estimated from amplification of reference gene primers within the assay. Sequence reads were collapsed and filtered to measure the absolute abundance of every unique TCRbeta CDR3 rearrangement. For each sample, productive Simpson clonality was calculated by taking the square root of Simpson's diversity index across productive rearrangements. As stored in TCRdb, this immuneACCESS dataset retains in-frame rearrangements with V and J assigned. A fraction of the clones does not appear; measured against another copy, unresolved V genes explain less than half of the discrepancy, and the remainder lacks a known reason. Clonal size and the V and J genes are those of that table, whereas D and trimming came from the DNA. This sample comprises a few hundred thousand clones, around 85% of them detected only once. The ten largest clones take up around 7.8% of the sample.

The specimen sequenced was peripheral blood. This clonotype was sampled from a human donor in a cohort sampled during active COVID-19. The V gene is TRBV6-5 and the J gene is TRBJ2-3; 10 central bases correspond to TRBD2. The CDR3 reads as follows: CASRGTSVGTDTQYF. At the DNA level, the sequence is TGTGCCAGCAGGGGGACTAGCGTTGGCACAGATACGCAGTATTTT.